The 5 T cell receptor beta chains presented below share a single source sample, sequenced in a study of T cells in Graves' hyperthyroidism and ophthalmopathy. The investigators amplified TCR beta CDR3 regions from RNA transcripts. In the first-round RT-PCR of the TCR CDR3, the HTBI primer set was used. TCRdb passed the multiplex PCR reads through MiXCR, listing each CDR3 protein once. The table has some 600,000 distinct CDR3 sequences, 35% to 55% seen once. Material: peripheral blood or thyroid tissue (not recorded which). These receptors originate from a woman aged 18-35 years with Graves' hyperthyroidism.

The gene calls are TRBV9 and TRBJ2-5; D unclear. CDR1 SGDLS and CDR2 YYNGEE come from the germline V gene. Trimming took off 0 bases at V and 7 bases at J, with 7 bases between the two ends. The CDR3 has 12 residues. This CDR3 reads CASSVDLGTQYF. Written as DNA, the CDR3 is TGTGCCAGCAGCGTAGATCTGGGGACCCAGTACTTC.

The gene calls are TRBV4-1 and TRBJ2-5, with 11 bases fitting TRBD2. From germline, CDR1 is MGHRA and CDR2 YSYEKL. J gave up 5 bases and V 4 bases, and 15 bases lay outside the gene matches. CDR3 length: 18 amino acids. In nucleotides, the CDR3 is TGCGCCAGCAGCCCCCTCGACCCGACTAGCGGGAATTGGGAGACCCAGTACTTC. Translation gives CASSPLDPTSGNWETQYF.

This clonotype was seen a handful of times. This chain links TRBV25-1 with TRBJ1-2; D gene unclear. Germline V gives CDR1 MGHDK, CDR2 SYGVNS. Trimming took off 6 bases at V and 8 bases at J, with 10 bases between the two ends. The CDR3 is made up of 11 amino acids. The CDR3 here is CASSAGRGYTF. CDR3 in DNA: TGTGCCAGCAGCGCCGGACGGGGCTACACCTTC.

The chain links TRBV12-5 to TRBJ2-7; TRBD1 agrees at 9 bases. V lost 2 bases and J lost 5; bases outside the gene matches: 7. Germline-derived CDR1 and CDR2 are LGHNT and FRNRAP. This CDR3 has 15 amino acids. As DNA, the CDR3 is TGTGCTAGTGGTTTGATCCGGGACAGGGTTCACGAGCAGTACGTC. It translates to CASGLIRDRVHEQYV.

A word on this clonotype: At one boundary the junction diverges from the germline segment, which might be a read error. This rearrangement joins TRBV20-1 to TRBJ1-1, with D uncertain. This CDR3 region has 13 residues. Germline V CDR1 and CDR2: DFQATT, SNEGSKA (reference sequence). CDR3 amino acids: CSASLGWNTGAFF. The CDR3 coding sequence is TGCAGTGCTAGTCTGGGATGGAACACTGGAGCTTTCTTT.